The entry that follows covers one T cell receptor beta chain sequence. This specimen belongs to a study of shared T cell receptors in the human thymus. TCRdb's table, derived via immunoSEQ multiplex PCR, lists solely in-frame clones and lacks some. The sample records 720,000 or so clones, 70% to 90% being singletons. Deletions cut 10 bases from V and 0 bases from J, with 16 bases between. This CDR3 is 16 amino acids long. The germline V gene encodes CDR1 SEHNR and CDR2 FQNEAQ (reference sequence). These same data were also listed under a study on human thymus T cells. From that paper: Corrective surgery for congenital heart defects was being performed on the healthy Finnish infants who served as donors. Within thymic and blood repertoires, V and J gene usage appeared to be biased. Highly overlapping thymic repertoires in unrelated individuals were reported by related research.

The TCR originated in a girl in the first two years of life with a congenital heart defect. Sample: thymocytes. This chain joins TRBV7-9 and TRBJ2-6, with a possible D match to TRBD1 (6 bases). CDR3 sequence: CATPTGAHSGANVLTF. In nucleotides, the CDR3 is TGTGCCACCCCGACAGGAGCTCACTCTGGGGCCAACGTCCTGACTTTC.